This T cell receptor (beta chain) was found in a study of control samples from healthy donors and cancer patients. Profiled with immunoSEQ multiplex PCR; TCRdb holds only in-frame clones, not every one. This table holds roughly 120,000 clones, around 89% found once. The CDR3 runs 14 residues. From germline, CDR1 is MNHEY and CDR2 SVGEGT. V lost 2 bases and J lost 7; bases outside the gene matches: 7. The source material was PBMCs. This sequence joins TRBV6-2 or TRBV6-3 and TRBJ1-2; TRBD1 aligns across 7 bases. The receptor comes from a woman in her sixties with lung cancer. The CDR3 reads CASSYPGQLGGYTF. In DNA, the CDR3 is TGTGCCAGCAGTTACCCGGGACAGCTCGGTGGCTACACCTTC.